This T cell receptor beta chain was sequenced during a study of shared clonotypes between healthy human individuals. Germline assignment: CDR1 SGHTA and CDR2 FQGNSA. CDR3 length equals 10 residues. Deletions cut 2 bases from V and 8 bases from J, with 3 bases between. Naive CD8 cells, CD45RO-negative and positively selected for CCR7, excluded terminally differentiated effector memory CD45RA+ cells. The assay was immunoSEQ multiplex PCR, and TCRdb's table has in-frame clones only and misses some. The repertoire holds a few hundred thousand clones, with 95% as singletons. This sequence joins TRBV7-2 and TRBJ1-1; the D is unclear. What was sequenced was naive CD8+ T cells sorted from blood. The clonotype was recovered from a woman aged 25 to 45 in good health. The CDR3 sequence: CASSLSEAFF. DNA for the CDR3: TGTGCCAGCAGCTTATCGGAAGCTTTCTTT. The entire variable domain, with the rest obtained from reference TRBV7-2 and TRBJ1-1, is as follows: GAGVSQSPSNKVTEKGKDVELRCDPISGHTALYWYRQSLGQGLEFLIYFQGNSAPDKSGLPSDRFSAERTGGSVSTLTIQRTQQEDSAVYLCASSLSEAFFGQGTRLTVV.